The subject of this entry is one T cell receptor beta chain. Its target is unknown. CDR3 length equals 14 residues. The germline CDR1 and CDR2 sequences are SGHRS and YFSETQ. Trimming took off 2 bases at V and 3 bases at J, with 11 bases between the two ends. This specimen comes from a study of cytomegalovirus exposure and HLA in healthy donors. Whole-study findings and limits: Exclusion as indistinguishable affected some V segments, including TRBV6-2 and TRBV6-3.

It was with 60 Vbeta and 13 Jbeta primers that the PCR ran. Sequencing was performed with immunoSEQ multiplex PCR; in TCRdb, only in-frame clones are kept and a portion is missing. The sample includes about 93,000 clones, more than 55% of them seen just once. This receptor was identified in a boy aged 5-17 years in good health and CMV-seropositive. Sequencing used PBMCs. The J gene is TRBJ2-5, the V gene TRBV5-1; maybe TRBD2 (6 bases). The CDR3 loop reads CASSFGRGKETQYF. For the CDR3, the DNA is TGCGCCAGCAGCTTCGGGCGGGGCAAAGAGACCCAGTACTTC.